This TCR beta chain was observed in a study of blood T cell repertoires in COVID-19 (dated by TCRdb to 2018 to 2020). A note on the overall study: Collaborator samples came from the United States, Italy and Spain and covered acute and convalescent phases of COVID-19. The material from the prospective study consisted of cDNA or gDNA derived from T cells, B-cell-depleted T cells, or PBMCs. Subjects who had been exposed to COVID-19, were actively infected with it, or had recovered from it provided the deeply sampled blood TCRbeta repertoires that made up the dataset. The repertoires were released in a freely available public database intended as a resource for research on the immune response to SARS-CoV-2. Samples came from the ongoing ImmuneRACE study (first 160 participants) plus 1,254 subjects from 6 global collaborators. A de-identified subject ID, COVID-19 status, age in years and sex were almost always included in the sample metadata. Where HLA class I and class II types were available, the types were taken from metadata supplied by the sample provider, not from assay-based typing. On the study overall, not on this receptor specifically: Clinical and demographic metadata were provided uncurated, with the amount varying by source and participant.

Reading from cysteine to phenylalanine, the CDR3 counts 14 amino acids. The kept DNA is CDR3 alone, 42 bases in frame from the first base. As encoded in the germline V gene, CDR1 is SNHLY while CDR2 is FYNNEI. Trimming removed 6 bases from V and 4 bases from J; the gene matches leave 5 bases unexplained. The immunoSEQ Assay, a bias-controlled multiplex PCR, was used to amplify TCRbeta CDR3 regions from genomic DNA. Regarding the original processing steps: The number of nucleated cells in each sample was estimated from the amplification of reference gene primers within the assay. Sequence reads were collapsed and filtered to measure the absolute abundance of every unique TCRbeta CDR3 rearrangement. For each sample, productive Simpson clonality was calculated as the square root of Simpson's diversity index over productive rearrangements. TCRdb provides this immuneACCESS table in a form limited to in-frame rearrangements. Some clones are lacking; in checked studies, under half of them reflect an unresolved V gene, and why the rest are absent is not known. V, J and clone size derive from that table, while D and trimming were established from the DNA sequence. Present in this sample are some 250,000 clones, 80% to 85% of which were seen just once. The ten largest account for 4% to 4.5% of the sample.

Whole blood was collected in K2EDTA tubes by collaborating institutions according to the institutions' own protocols. For TCRbeta analysis, collaborators shipped samples as frozen whole blood, isolated PBMCs, or DNA extracted from either of those sample types. Concerning this clone: Its antigen has not been determined. It has no much larger one-base neighbor in the sample; base qualities were not kept.

Material for sequencing was peripheral blood. The sequence was collected from a man in his 60s with acute or convalescent COVID-19. In this chain, TRBV2 is recombined with TRBJ2-5, and 10 bases in between align with TRBD1. The nucleotide sequence reads TGTGCCAGCAGGAAAGACAGGGGGCGAGAGACCCAGTACTTC. This gives the protein CASRKDRGRETQYF. Reference TRBV2 and TRBJ2-5 proteins supply the regions before and after the CDR3; the full variable domain is: EPEVTQTPSHQVTQMGQEVILRCVPISNHLYFYWYRQILGQKVEFLVSFYNNEISEKSEIFDDQFSVERPDGSNFTLKIRSTKLEDSAMYFCASRKDRGRETQYFGPGTRLLVL.